The 26 T cell receptor beta chains below come from one sample, sequenced in a study of Ad26.COV2.S vaccination and SARS-CoV-2 variants. Indicated treatment: about 20 received Ad26.COV2.S at low or high dose, single or two shots; about five received placebo; per-sample allocation not given. Day 63 after the first injection of vaccine or placebo was the sampling time. Clones were read by immunoSEQ multiplex PCR, and TCRdb kept only the in-frame ones, dropping some. The data show fewer than 600,000 clones, with 80% to 90% seen just once and 1.5% to 2% held by the top ten. The input for sequencing was peripheral blood, taken in a trial of Ad26.COV2.S vaccine versus placebo. The receptors shown here come from a person aged 18-65 years who received the Ad26.COV2.S COVID-19 vaccine or a placebo.

The V gene is TRBV5-1, the J gene TRBJ2-6, with D perhaps matching TRBD1 (6 bases). The V gene's germline CDR1 is SGHRS and CDR2 YFSETQ. V lost 2 bases to trimming and J lost 2 bases, with 8 bases between them. CDR3 length equals 15 residues. CDR3 nucleotide sequence: TGCGCCAGCAGCTTTACAGGGACTGGGGCCAACGTCCTGACTTTC. Protein product: CASSFTGTGANVLTF. The full variable domain, with the rest looked up from reference TRBV5-1 and TRBJ2-6, is KAGVTQTPRYLIKTRGQQVTLSCSPISGHRSVSWYQQTPGQGLQFLFEYFSETQRNKGNFPGRFSGRQFSNSRSEMNVSTLELGDSALYLCASSFTGTGANVLTFGAGSRLTVL.

V gene TRBV5-4 combines with J gene TRBJ2-7, with 8 bases fitting TRBD1. The CDR3 runs 15 residues. V lost 4 bases, J lost 5 bases, and 11 bases stayed unmatched. Germline V gives CDR1 SGHNT, CDR2 YYREEE (reference sequence). This CDR3 is CASSTPDRGRHEQYF. The CDR3 bases are TGTGCCAGCAGCACGCCAGACAGGGGACGCCACGAGCAGTACTTC.

Turning to this clone: This specimen includes other DNA sequences encoding the same CDR3. The chain is built from TRBV19 and TRBJ1-1; unclear D gene. V lost 3 bases to trimming and J lost 1 base, with 6 bases between them. CDR3 length: 13 amino acids. The germline V gene has CDR1 LNHDA and CDR2 SQIVND (reference sequence). The CDR3 reads CASSIGRNTEAFF. The CDR3 DNA reads as TGTGCCAGTAGTATCGGGAGGAACACTGAAGCTTTCTTT.

The J gene is TRBJ1-4, the V gene TRBV7-8; the D gene is possibly TRBD1 (6 bases). CDR1 and CDR2 from the germline V gene are SGHVS and FQNEAQ. V lost 5 bases to trimming and J lost 7 bases, with 17 bases between them. This CDR3 contains 15 residues. The CDR3 sequence: CASSREYREGEKLFF. The CDR3 nucleotides are TGTGCCAGCAGCCGAGAGTACAGGGAGGGTGAAAAACTGTTTTTT.

This clone was found a few times. This sequence joins TRBV15 and TRBJ2-5; TRBD1 matches at 7 bases. The CDR3 is 18 amino acids. Germline V CDR1 and CDR2: LNHNV, YYDKDF (reference sequence). Trimming at V came to 3 bases and at J to 5 bases, leaving 18 bases not matched to a gene. The CDR3 nucleotides are TGTGCCACCAGCAGGTCGAAAACACTACAGGGGAAGAGGGAGACCCAGTACTTC. It specifies CATSRSKTLQGKRETQYF.

This chain links TRBV18 with TRBJ1-1; 8 bases fit TRBD1. CDR3 length: 13 amino acids. Trimming at V came to 6 bases and at J to 8 bases, leaving 8 bases not matched to a gene. Germline V lookup: CDR1 KGHSH, CDR2 LQKENI. The CDR3 region is CASSKGQVEEAFF. The CDR3 DNA is TGTGCCAGCTCCAAGGGACAGGTGGAAGAAGCTTTCTTT.

The chain couples TRBV7-8 to TRBJ2-7, with D hard to call. Germline lookup yields CDR1 SGHVS and CDR2 FQNEAQ. V was trimmed by 3 bases and J by 2 bases, leaving 17 bases between them. This CDR3 spans 16 amino acids. CDR3 in amino acids: CASSFIDLGNPYEQYF. CDR3 sequence (DNA): TGTGCCAGCAGCTTCATAGACCTCGGCAATCCCTACGAGCAGTACTTC. Drawing the rest from reference TRBV7-8 and TRBJ2-7, the complete variable domain is GAGVSQSPRYKVAKRGQDVALRCDPISGHVSLFWYQQALGQGPEFLTYFQNEAQLDKSGLPSDRFFAERPEGSVSTLKIQRTQQEDSAVYLCASSFIDLGNPYEQYFGPGTRLTVT.

CDR3 sequence reads: CASSLATGTLNTIYF. The CDR3 DNA follows: TGTGCCAGCAGCTTAGCGACAGGGACTCTAAACACCATATATTTT. The chain links TRBV7-9 to TRBJ1-3; 7 bases agree with TRBD1. With V trimmed by 0 bases and J by 6 bases, 5 bases remained unmatched. CDR3 size: 15 residues. CDR1 is SEHNR and CDR2 is FQNEAQ in the germline V gene (reference sequence).

The V call is TRBV4-1, the J call TRBJ2-1; TRBD1 aligns across 7 bases. This CDR3 has 15 residues. J was trimmed by 9 bases and V by 1 base; bases with no gene match: 9. Germline V gene lookup returns CDR1 MGHRA and CDR2 YSYEKL. The CDR3 nucleotides are TGCGCCAGCAGCCAAGCGACAGGGTGGAAACGTGAGCAGTTCTTC. Translation gives CASSQATGWKREQFF.

The rearrangement joins TRBV28 to TRBJ1-2, with TRBD1 matching over 8 bases. The CDR3 is made up of 11 amino acids. Germline V lookup: CDR1 MDHEN, CDR2 SYDVKM. CDR3 nucleotide sequence: TGTGCGACAGGGGAGGTCTATGGCTACACCTTC. Its protein is CATGEVYGYTF.

The V gene is TRBV3-1 (or the pseudogene TRBV3-2), the J gene TRBJ1-6; D uncertain. CDR1 and CDR2 from the germline V gene are LGHDT and YNNKEL (reference sequence). Trimming shortened V by 4 bases and J by 6 bases, and 13 bases separated the two germline ends. This CDR3 has 15 amino acids. DNA of the CDR3: TGTGCCAGCAGCCCCCACTCCGACGGTAATTCACCCCTCCACTTT. It codes for CASSPHSDGNSPLHF.

The chain combines TRBV27 with TRBJ2-7, with D perhaps being TRBD1 or TRBD2 (6 bases each). The CDR3 totals 14 residues. V dropped 6 bases and J dropped 5 bases, with 17 bases sitting between them. Germline loops: CDR1 MNHEY, CDR2 SMNVEV (reference sequence). CDR3: CASSRWGAVNEQYF. In DNA, the CDR3 is TGTGCCAGCAGCCGTTGGGGGGCCGTAAACGAGCAGTACTTC.

The chain combines TRBV19 with TRBJ1-4; tentative D call: TRBD1 (6 bases). This CDR3 has 15 amino acids. The germline gives CDR1 LNHDA, CDR2 SQIVND (reference sequence). V gave up 1 base and J gave up 5 bases, with 11 bases separating them. The CDR3 sequence: CASSIGGRTNEKLFF. CDR3 bases: TGTGCCAGTAGTATAGGGGGGCGGACGAATGAAAAACTGTTTTTT.

A single count supports this clone. This chain connects TRBV1 to TRBJ2-7; no DNA check was done on the table's D call, TRBD1. TRBV1 constitutes a pseudogene. The CDR3 is 14 amino acids. The CDR3 region has the DNA TGCACCAGCAGCCAATACAGGGACCTCTACGAGCAGTACTTC. This translates into CTSSQYRDLYEQYF.

The chain has TRBV6-5 and TRBJ2-1; 9 nucleotides match TRBD1. This CDR3 has 15 residues. The ends lost 6 bases at V and 9 bases at J; junction bases unmatched: 12. From germline, CDR1 is MNHEY and CDR2 SVGAGI. This CDR3 is CASSLTGTGTGEQFF. Written as DNA, the CDR3 is TGTGCCAGCAGCTTAACCGGGACAGGGACGGGTGAGCAGTTCTTC.

The chain joins TRBV7-9 to TRBJ2-2; D remains unclear. CDR3 length equals 13 residues. V was shortened by 1 base and J by 6 bases, with 6 bases between the two germline ends. CDR1 is SEHNR and CDR2 is FQNEAQ in the germline V gene (reference sequence). Here the CDR3 DNA reads TGTGCCAGCAGCTTAGTGAGGTCCGGGGAGCTGTTTTTT. Residues: CASSLVRSGELFF.

CDR3 amino acids: CASTRGLAESTDTQYF. The CDR3 DNA reads TGCGCCAGCACCCGCGGACTAGCGGAAAGCACAGATACGCAGTATTTT. The chain combines TRBV5-1 with TRBJ2-3; 10 nucleotides match TRBD2. CDR3 length: 16 residues. Trimming at V came to 6 bases and at J to 0 bases, leaving 7 bases not matched to a gene. The germline V gene has CDR1 SGHRS and CDR2 YFSETQ.

This clone was picked up one time. The chain carries TRBV5-5 and TRBJ2-7; D is undetermined. V was cut by 4 bases and J by 4 bases, with 15 bases left in between. This CDR3 region has 14 residues. The V gene's germline CDR1 is SGHKS and CDR2 YYEKEE (reference sequence). CDR3 in DNA: TGTGCCAGCAGCAGGGAATTTGGGGTGTACGAGCAGTACTTC. It encodes CASSREFGVYEQYF.

Concerning this clone: Its ends do not fully match the called genes, so a read error is possible. The gene calls are TRBV4-1 and TRBJ2-5; TRBD2 aligns across 9 bases. This CDR3 has 17 amino acids. Germline CDR1 MGHRA, CDR2 YSYEKL. The CDR3 loop reads CASSQGLARQPEGTQYF. DNA for the CDR3: TGCGCCAGCAGTCAAGGACTAGCGAGACAACCTGAGGGGACCCAGTACTTC.

The V and J genes are TRBV2 and TRBJ2-1; 13 bases align to TRBD2. Losses at the gene ends were 7 bases for V and 7 bases for J; bases not matched to a gene: 7. Germline values: CDR1 SNHLY, CDR2 FYNNEI. CDR3 length: 15 amino acids. This chain's CDR3 is CASTQTSGGSNEQFF. The CDR3 nucleotides are TGTGCCAGCACCCAGACTAGCGGGGGGTCGAATGAGCAGTTCTTC.

V usage is TRBV18 and J usage is TRBJ2-2; D unclear. V was shortened by 3 bases and J by 3 bases, with 11 bases between the two germline ends. Germline CDR1 and CDR2: KGHSH and LQKENI. This CDR3 is 15 amino acids long. CDR3 nucleotides: TGTGCCAGCTCACCGCCCTCGGTAGACACCGGGGAGCTGTTTTTT. Translated: CASSPPSVDTGELFF.

The V call is TRBV15, the J call TRBJ1-3; a possible D gene is TRBD1 (6 bases). The germline CDR1 and CDR2 sequences are LNHNV and YYDKDF (reference sequence). CDR3 length equals 15 residues. Trimming removed 3 bases from V and 6 bases from J, with 15 bases in between. CDR3 protein: CATSRDRNRVNTIYF. CDR3 bases: TGTGCCACCAGCAGGGACCGCAACAGGGTAAACACCATATATTTT.

The chain uses TRBV19 and TRBJ1-5; 7 bases map to TRBD1. Germline assignment: CDR1 LNHDA and CDR2 SQIVND (reference sequence). The length of the CDR3 is 15 residues. V lost 6 bases to trimming and J lost 1 base; unmatched junction nucleotides: 6. The CDR3 coding sequence is TGTGCCAGTAGAACAACAGGGGAAAGCAATCAGCCCCAGCATTTT. This sequence encodes CASRTTGESNQPQHF.

J is TRBJ1-1 and V is TRBV24-1; D remains unclear. Trimming took off 6 bases at V and 3 bases at J, with 7 bases between the two ends. The CDR3 is 12 amino acids. Per the germline V gene, CDR1 is KGHDR and CDR2 is SFDVKD. CDR3 sequence: CATSLDHTEAFF. The CDR3 DNA sequence: TGTGCCACCAGTCTCGACCACACTGAAGCTTTCTTT.

This clone was seen once. V usage is TRBV29-1 and J usage is TRBJ2-5, with no clear D. There are 14 residues in the CDR3. The V and J ends lost 3 bases and 4 bases respectively, with 15 bases between them. CDR1 is SQVTM, CDR2 ANQGSEA, per germline. This CDR3 reads CSVEGLPNLETQYF. CDR3 sequence (DNA): TGCAGCGTTGAGGGCCTGCCCAATCTAGAGACCCAGTACTTC. Filled out from reference TRBV29-1 and TRBJ2-5, the complete variable domain reads SAVISQKPSRDICQRGTSLTIQCQVDSQVTMMFWYRQQPGQSLTLIATANQGSEATYESGFVIDKFPISRPNLTFSTLTVSNMSPEDSSIYLCSVEGLPNLETQYFGPGTRLLVL.

The rearrangement links TRBV7-9 to TRBJ1-1, with unresolved D. The CDR3 extends over 15 amino acids. Trimming left V 10 bases short and J 1 base short, with 19 bases between. Germline-derived CDR1 and CDR2 are SEHNR and FQNEAQ (reference sequence). The CDR3, as DNA: TGTGCCACCGGAGGGTCAGATCTACGGAACACTGAAGCTTTCTTT. Its protein is CATGGSDLRNTEAFF. The full variable domain, with the rest looked up from reference TRBV7-9 and TRBJ1-1, is DTGVSQNPRHKITKRGQNVTFRCDPISEHNRLYWYRQTLGQGPEFLTYFQNEAQLEKSRLLSDRFSAERPKGSFSTLEIQRTEQGDSAMYLCATGGSDLRNTEAFFGQGTRLTVV.